This TCR beta chain was sequenced for a study of T-cell memory formation after mild COVID-19. TCRdb processed the 5' RACE reads anew with MiXCR; each CDR3 protein has one entry. The sample lists a few hundred thousand distinct CDR3 sequences; approximately 21% were seen once. The sequencing input was PBMCs or a T cell subset sorted from them (not recorded which). The source of this sequence is an adult woman who had mild COVID-19 (a few samples of this study predate the infection). Cell type and time point are not known.

CDR3 nucleotides: TGCAGTGCTAGAGATCGAGTCGTTGGAAACATTCAGTACTTC. Residues: CSARDRVVGNIQYF. The chain has TRBV20-1 and TRBJ2-4; D unclear. The CDR3 totals 14 residues. Germline values: CDR1 DFQATT, CDR2 SNEGSKA (reference sequence). The V gene lost 0 bases and the J gene lost 6 bases, with 12 bases spanning the gap.